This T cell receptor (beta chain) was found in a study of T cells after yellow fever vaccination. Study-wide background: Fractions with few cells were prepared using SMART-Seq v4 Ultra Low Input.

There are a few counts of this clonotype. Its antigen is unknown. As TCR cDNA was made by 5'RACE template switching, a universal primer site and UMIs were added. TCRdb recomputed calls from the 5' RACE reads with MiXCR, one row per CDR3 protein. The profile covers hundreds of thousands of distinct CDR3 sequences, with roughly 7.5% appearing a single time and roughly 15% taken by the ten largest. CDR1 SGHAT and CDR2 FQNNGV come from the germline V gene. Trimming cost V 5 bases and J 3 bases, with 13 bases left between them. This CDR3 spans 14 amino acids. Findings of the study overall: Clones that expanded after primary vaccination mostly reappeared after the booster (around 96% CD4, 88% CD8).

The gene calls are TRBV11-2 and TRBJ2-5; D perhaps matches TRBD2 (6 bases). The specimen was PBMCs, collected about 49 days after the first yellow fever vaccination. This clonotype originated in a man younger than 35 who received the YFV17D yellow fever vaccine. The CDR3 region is CASSPGVQEETQYF. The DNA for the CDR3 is TGTGCCAGCAGCCCGGGGGTGCAGGAAGAGACCCAGTACTTC.